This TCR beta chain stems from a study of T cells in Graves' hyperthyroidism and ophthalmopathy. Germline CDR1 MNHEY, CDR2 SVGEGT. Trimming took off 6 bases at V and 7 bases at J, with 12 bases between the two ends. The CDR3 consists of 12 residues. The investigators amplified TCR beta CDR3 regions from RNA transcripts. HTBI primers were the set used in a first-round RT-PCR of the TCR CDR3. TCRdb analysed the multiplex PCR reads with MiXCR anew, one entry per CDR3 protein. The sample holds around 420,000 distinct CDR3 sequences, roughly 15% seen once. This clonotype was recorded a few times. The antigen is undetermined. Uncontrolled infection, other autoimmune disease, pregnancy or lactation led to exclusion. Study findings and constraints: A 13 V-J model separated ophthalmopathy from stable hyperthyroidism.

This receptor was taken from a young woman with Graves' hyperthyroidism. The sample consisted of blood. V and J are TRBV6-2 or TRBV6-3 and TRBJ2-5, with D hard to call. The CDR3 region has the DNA TGTGCCAGCAGACGACTGAGAGGGACCCAGTACTTC. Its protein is CASRRLRGTQYF.